This TCR beta chain was sequenced during a study of high-grade serous ovarian cancer treatment subgroups. On the study more broadly: Each sample yielded on average roughly 8,200 unique TCR beta rearrangements from 12,000 to 15,000 reads.

Libraries were prepared by immunoSEQ multiplex PCR; TCRdb keeps only in-frame clonotypes and omits some of them. This table has 5,000 to 6,500 clones, about 70% appearing once. Germline assignment: CDR1 SGHDN and CDR2 FVKESK. The ends were cut back, 3 bases at V and 6 bases at J, with 24 bases in the middle. There are 17 residues in the CDR3. Tumor samples were taken before definitive surgery or chemotherapy. As concerns this clone: What it recognizes is unknown.

General study results and limits: Spatial context was lost because tumors were sequenced in bulk. CDR1 and CDR2 were left unanalyzed; analyses focused on CDR3. Same-patient tumor repertoires overlapped at roughly 0.095 to 0.85; different patients barely overlapped.

The origin of this receptor is a human donor with high-grade serous ovarian cancer. V gene TRBV14 combines with J gene TRBJ2-7; possibly TRBD1 for D (5 bases). Sequenced sample: tumor tissue. The CDR3 nucleotides are TGTGCCAGCAGCCAGTCGAACTTTCAGGGAAGTAGTCCCGAGCAGTACTTC. This translates into CASSQSNFQGSSPEQYF.